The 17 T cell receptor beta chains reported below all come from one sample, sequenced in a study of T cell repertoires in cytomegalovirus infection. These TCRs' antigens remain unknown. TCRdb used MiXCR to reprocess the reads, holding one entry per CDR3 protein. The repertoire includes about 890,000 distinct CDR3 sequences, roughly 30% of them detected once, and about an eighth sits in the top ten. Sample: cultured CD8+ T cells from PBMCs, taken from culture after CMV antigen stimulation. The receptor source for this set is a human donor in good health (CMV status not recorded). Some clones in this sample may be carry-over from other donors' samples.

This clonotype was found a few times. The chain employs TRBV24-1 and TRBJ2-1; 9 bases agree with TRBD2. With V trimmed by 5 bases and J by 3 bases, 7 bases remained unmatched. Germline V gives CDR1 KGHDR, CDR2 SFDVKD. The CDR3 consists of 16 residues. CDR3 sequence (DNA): TGTGCCACCAGTGGGGCTAGCGGGGAAATCTACAATGAGCAGTTCTTC. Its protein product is CATSGASGEIYNEQFF.

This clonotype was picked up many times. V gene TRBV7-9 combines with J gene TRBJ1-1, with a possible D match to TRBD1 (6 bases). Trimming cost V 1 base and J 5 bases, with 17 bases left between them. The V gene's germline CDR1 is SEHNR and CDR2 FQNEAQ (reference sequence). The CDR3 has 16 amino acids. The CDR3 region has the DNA TGTGCCAGCAGCTTAGGGAAACAGGGTAAGAGGACTGAAGCTTTCTTT. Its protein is CASSLGKQGKRTEAFF.

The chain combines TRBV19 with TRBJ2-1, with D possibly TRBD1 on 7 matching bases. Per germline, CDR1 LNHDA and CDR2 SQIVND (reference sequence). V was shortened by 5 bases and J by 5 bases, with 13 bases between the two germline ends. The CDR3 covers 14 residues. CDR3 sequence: CASSSGGGNNEQFF. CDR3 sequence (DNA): TGTGCCAGTAGTTCAGGGGGAGGAAACAATGAGCAGTTCTTC.

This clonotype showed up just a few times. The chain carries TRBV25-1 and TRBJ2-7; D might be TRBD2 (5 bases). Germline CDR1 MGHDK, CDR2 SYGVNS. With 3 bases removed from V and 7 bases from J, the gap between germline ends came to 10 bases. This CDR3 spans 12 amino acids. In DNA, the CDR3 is TGTGCCAGCAGTGACGGAGAGCGGGAGCAGTACTTC. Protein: CASSDGEREQYF.

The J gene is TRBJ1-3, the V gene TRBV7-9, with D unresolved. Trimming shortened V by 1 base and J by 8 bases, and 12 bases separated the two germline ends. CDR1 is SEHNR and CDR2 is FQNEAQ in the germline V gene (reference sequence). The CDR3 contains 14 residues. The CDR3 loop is CASSLDREGHTIYF. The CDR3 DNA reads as TGTGCCAGCAGCTTAGATCGGGAGGGTCACACCATATATTTT.

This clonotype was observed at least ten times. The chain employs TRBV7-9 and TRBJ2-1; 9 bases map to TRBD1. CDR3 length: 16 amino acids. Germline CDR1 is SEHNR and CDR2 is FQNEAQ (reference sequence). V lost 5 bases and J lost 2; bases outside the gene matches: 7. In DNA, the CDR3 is TGTGCCAGCAGCCCTTGGGACAGGGCCCCCTACAATGAGCAGTTCTTC. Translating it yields CASSPWDRAPYNEQFF.

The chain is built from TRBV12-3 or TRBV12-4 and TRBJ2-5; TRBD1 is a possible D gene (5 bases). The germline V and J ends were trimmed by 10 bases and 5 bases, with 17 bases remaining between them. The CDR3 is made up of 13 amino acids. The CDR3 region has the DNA TGTGCCACCGCGGTCAGGGCCGGGGAGACCCAGTACTTC. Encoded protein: CATAVRAGETQYF.

CDR3 protein: CASSLQGWGEQYV. For the CDR3, the DNA is TGTGCCAGCAGTTTACAGGGATGGGGGGAGCAGTACGTC. This chain links TRBV27 with TRBJ2-7; D might be TRBD1 or TRBD2, each matching 5 bases. The V and J ends lost 2 bases and 7 bases respectively, with 12 bases between them. Per the germline V gene, CDR1 is MNHEY and CDR2 is SMNVEV (reference sequence). CDR3 length: 13 amino acids.

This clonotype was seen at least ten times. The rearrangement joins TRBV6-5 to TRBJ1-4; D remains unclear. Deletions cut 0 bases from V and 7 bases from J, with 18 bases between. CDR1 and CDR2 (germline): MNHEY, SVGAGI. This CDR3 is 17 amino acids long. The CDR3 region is CASSYSYTRGVGEKLFF. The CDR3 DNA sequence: TGTGCCAGCAGTTACTCGTACACCCGCGGCGTGGGTGAAAAACTGTTTTTT.

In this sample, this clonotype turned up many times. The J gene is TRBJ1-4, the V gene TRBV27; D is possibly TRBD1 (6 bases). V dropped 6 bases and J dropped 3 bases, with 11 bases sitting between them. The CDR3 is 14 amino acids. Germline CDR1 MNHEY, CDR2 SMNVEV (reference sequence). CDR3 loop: CASSLGGPNEKLFF. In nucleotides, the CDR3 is TGTGCCAGCAGCTTAGGGGGACCTAATGAAAAACTGTTTTTT.

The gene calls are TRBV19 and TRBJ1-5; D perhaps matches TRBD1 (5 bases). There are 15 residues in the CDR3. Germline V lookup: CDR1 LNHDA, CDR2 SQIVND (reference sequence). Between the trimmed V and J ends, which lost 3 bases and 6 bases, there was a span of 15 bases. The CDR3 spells CASSINRRPGQPQHF. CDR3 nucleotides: TGTGCCAGTAGTATTAACAGGCGGCCGGGTCAGCCCCAGCATTTT.

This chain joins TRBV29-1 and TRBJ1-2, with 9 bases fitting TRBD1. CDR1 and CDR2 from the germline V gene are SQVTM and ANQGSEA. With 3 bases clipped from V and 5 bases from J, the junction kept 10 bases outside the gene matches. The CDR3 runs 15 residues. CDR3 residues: CSVDGDRGNRYGYTF. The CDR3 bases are TGCAGCGTTGACGGTGACAGGGGGAATCGTTATGGCTACACCTTC.

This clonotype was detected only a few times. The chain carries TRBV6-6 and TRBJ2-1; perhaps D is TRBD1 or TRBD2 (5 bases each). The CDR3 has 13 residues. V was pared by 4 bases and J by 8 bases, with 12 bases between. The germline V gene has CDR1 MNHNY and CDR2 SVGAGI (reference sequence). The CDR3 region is CASSWTGADEQFF. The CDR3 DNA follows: TGTGCCAGCAGTTGGACTGGGGCCGATGAGCAGTTCTTC.

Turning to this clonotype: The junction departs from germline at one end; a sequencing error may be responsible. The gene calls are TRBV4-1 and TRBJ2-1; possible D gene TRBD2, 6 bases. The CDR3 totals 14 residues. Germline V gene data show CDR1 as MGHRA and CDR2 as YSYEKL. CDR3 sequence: CVSSQALSGLKQFF. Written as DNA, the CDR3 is TGCGTCAGCAGCCAAGCCCTGAGCGGGCTAAAGCAGTTCTTC.

This CDR3 is CSARDRTDLSYEQYV. Written as DNA, the CDR3 is TGCAGTGCTAGAGATCGGACAGATTTGTCCTACGAGCAGTACGTC. The chain joins TRBV20-1 to TRBJ2-7; perhaps TRBD1 as D (6 bases). This CDR3 has 15 amino acids. Germline-derived CDR1 and CDR2 are DFQATT and SNEGSKA (reference sequence). V dropped 0 bases and J dropped 1 base, with 13 bases sitting between them.

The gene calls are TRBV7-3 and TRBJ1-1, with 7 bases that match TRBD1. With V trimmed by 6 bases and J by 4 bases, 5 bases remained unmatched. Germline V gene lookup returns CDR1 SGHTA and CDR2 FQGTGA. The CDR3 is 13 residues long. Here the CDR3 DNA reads TGTGCCAGCAGGCTACAGGGGAGCACTGAAGCTTTCTTT. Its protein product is CASRLQGSTEAFF.

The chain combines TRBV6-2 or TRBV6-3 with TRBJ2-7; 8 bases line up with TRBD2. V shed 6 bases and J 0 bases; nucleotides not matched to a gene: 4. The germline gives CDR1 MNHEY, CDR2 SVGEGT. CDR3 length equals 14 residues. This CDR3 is CASRLAGPSYEQYF. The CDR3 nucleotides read TGTGCCAGCAGATTAGCGGGACCCTCCTACGAGCAGTACTTC.